The clone carrying this T cell receptor (beta chain) was observed a handful of times. The authors' processing: Counts of nucleated cells, estimated from reference gene primer amplification, were obtained. Profiled with immunoSEQ multiplex PCR; TCRdb holds only in-frame clones, not every one. The D gene and trimming were derived from the DNA, and the V and J assignments and clone size from that table. This sample yields 97,000 or so clones, of which around 90% are seen a single time; under 2.5% belongs to the top ten. The record originates from a study of blood T cell repertoires in COVID-19. On the study more broadly: Sites in the United States, Italy and Spain provided acute and convalescent COVID-19 samples. The cDNA or gDNA used as material had been derived from T cells, B-cell-depleted T cells, or PBMCs.

This TCR derives from a middle-aged man with active COVID-19. Sequencing input: peripheral blood.

DNA for the CDR3: TGCGCCAGCAGCTTGGACAATAACTATGGCTACACCTTC. Amino acid sequence: CASSLDNNYGYTF. The rearrangement links TRBV5-1 to TRBJ1-2; no clear D. The V gene lost 0 bases and the J gene lost 1 base, with 4 bases spanning the gap. The germline V gene has CDR1 SGHRS and CDR2 YFSETQ. CDR3 length: 13 residues.